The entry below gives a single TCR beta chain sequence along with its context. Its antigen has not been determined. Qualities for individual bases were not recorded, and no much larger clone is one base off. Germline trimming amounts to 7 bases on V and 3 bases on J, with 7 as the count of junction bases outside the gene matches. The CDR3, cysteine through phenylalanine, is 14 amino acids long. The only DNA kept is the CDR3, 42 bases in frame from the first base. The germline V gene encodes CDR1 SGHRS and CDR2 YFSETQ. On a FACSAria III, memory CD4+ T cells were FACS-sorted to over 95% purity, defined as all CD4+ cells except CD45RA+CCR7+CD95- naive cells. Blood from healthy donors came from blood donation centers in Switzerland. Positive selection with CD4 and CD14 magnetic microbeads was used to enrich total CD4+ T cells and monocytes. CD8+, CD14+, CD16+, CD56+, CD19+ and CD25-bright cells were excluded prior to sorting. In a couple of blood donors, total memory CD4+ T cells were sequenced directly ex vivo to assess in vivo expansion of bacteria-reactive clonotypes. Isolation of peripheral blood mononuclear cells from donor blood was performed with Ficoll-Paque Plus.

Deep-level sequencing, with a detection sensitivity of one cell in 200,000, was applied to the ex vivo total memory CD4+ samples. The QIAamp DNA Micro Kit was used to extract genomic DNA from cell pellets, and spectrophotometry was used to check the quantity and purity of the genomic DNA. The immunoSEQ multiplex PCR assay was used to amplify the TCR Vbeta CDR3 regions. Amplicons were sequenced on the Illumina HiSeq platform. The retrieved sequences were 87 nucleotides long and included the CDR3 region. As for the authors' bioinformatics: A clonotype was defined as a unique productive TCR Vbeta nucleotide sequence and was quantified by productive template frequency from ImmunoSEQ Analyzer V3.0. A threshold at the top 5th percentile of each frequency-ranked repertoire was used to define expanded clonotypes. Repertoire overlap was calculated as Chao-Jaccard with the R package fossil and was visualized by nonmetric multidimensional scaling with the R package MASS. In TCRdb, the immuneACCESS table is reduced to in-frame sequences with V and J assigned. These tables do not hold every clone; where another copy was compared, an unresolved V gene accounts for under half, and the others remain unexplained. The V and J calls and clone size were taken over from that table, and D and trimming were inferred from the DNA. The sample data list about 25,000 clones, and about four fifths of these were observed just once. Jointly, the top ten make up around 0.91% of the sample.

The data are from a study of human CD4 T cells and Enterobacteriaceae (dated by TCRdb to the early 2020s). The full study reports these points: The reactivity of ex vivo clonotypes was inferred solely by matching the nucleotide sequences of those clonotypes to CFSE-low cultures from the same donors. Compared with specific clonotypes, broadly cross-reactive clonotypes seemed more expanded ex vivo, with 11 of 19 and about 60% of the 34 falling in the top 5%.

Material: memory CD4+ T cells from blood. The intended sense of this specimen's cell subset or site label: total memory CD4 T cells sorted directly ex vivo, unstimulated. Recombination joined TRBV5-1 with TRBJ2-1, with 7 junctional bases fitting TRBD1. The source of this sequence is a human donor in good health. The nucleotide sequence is TGCGCCAGCTACCCCCGGGACAGCTACAATGAGCAGTTCTTC. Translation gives CASYPRDSYNEQFF.